The 5 T cell receptor beta chains in this list originate from one sample, sequenced in a study of blood T cell repertoires in COVID-19. Here immunoSEQ multiplex PCR was the method, and the copy in TCRdb shows in-frame clones only, minus some. The sample yields about 35,000 clones, approximately 85% seen once. The sequenced sample was peripheral blood. The receptors were sampled from a man aged 55 to 69 with active or convalescent COVID-19.

V is TRBV14 and J is TRBJ2-2; the D gene is possibly TRBD1 (5 bases). CDR3 length: 14 residues. V was pared by 0 bases and J by 7 bases, with 9 bases between. Germline assignment: CDR1 SGHDN and CDR2 FVKESK. CDR3 region: CASSQELRDGELFF. The CDR3 DNA follows: TGTGCCAGCAGCCAAGAACTCAGGGACGGGGAGCTGTTTTTT.

The J gene is TRBJ2-1, the V gene TRBV19; TRBD1 aligns across 7 bases. The CDR3 has 15 amino acids. The V segment lost 4 bases and the J segment 5 bases; nucleotides outside the gene matches: 8. CDR1 is LNHDA, CDR2 SQIVND, per germline (reference sequence). The CDR3 DNA reads as TGTGCCAGTAGTAAGCCCTCGACAGGGAACAATGAGCAGTTCTTC. Its translation is CASSKPSTGNNEQFF.

This clone was seen more than once but under ten times. Other DNA sequences in the same sample also yield this CDR3. The V and J genes are TRBV6-2 or TRBV6-3 and TRBJ2-2, with TRBD2 matching 8 bases. This CDR3 is 16 amino acids long. CDR1 is MNHEY, CDR2 SVGEGT, per germline. Germline trimming cut 2 bases from V and 4 bases from J; bases unmatched to any gene: 6. The CDR3 is CASSYGAGVGTGELFF. The CDR3 nucleotides read TGTGCCAGCAGTTACGGAGCGGGAGTTGGCACCGGGGAGCTGTTTTTT.

The chain combines TRBV18 with TRBJ2-1; 9 bases match TRBD2. Per germline, CDR1 KGHSH and CDR2 LQKENI. CDR3 length equals 16 residues. The V and J ends lost 0 bases and 5 bases, in that order; junction bases with no gene match: 5. DNA of the CDR3: TGTGCCAGCTCACCACCCACCCTAGCGGGACACAATGAGCAGTTCTTC. It encodes CASSPPTLAGHNEQFF.

The rearrangement joins TRBV5-1 to TRBJ2-1; TRBD1 is a possible D gene (6 bases). V shed 0 bases and J shed 9 bases, with 10 bases lying between them. Germline CDR1 is SGHRS and CDR2 is YFSETQ. The CDR3 is 13 amino acids. The CDR3 loop is CASSLGQAGEQFF. In nucleotides, the CDR3 is TGCGCCAGCAGCTTGGGACAGGCGGGTGAGCAGTTCTTC.